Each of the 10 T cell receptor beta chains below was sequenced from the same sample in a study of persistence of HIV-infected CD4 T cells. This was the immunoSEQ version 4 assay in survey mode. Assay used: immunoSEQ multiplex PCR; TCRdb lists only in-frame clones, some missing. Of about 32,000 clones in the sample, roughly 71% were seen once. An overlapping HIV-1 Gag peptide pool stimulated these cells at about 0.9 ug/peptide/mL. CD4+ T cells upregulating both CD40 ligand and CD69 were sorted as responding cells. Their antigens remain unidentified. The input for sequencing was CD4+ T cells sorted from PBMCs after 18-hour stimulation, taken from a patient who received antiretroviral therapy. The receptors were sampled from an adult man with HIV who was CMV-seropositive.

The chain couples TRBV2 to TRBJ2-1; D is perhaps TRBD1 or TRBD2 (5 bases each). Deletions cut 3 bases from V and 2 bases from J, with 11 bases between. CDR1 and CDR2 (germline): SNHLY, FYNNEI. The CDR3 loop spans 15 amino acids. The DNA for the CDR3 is TGTGCCAGCAGTGAGGTGAGGGGACCCTACAATGAGCAGTTCTTC. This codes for CASSEVRGPYNEQFF.

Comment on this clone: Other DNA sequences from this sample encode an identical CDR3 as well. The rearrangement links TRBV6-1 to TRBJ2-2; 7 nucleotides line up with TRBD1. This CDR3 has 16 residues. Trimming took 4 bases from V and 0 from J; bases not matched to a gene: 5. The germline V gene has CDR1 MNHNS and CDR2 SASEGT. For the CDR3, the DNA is TGTGCCAGCAGTGCCAGACAGGGAGCGAACACCGGGGAGCTGTTTTTT. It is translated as CASSARQGANTGELFF.

In DNA form, the CDR3 reads TGTGCCACCAGCAGATCTCCGGGGGACACTGAAGCTTTCTTT. Protein sequence: CATSRSPGDTEAFF. This chain joins TRBV15 and TRBJ1-1, with D perhaps TRBD1 (5 bases). The CDR3 runs 14 residues. The V and J ends lost 2 bases and 3 bases respectively, with 10 bases between them. Germline loops: CDR1 LNHNV, CDR2 YYDKDF (reference sequence).

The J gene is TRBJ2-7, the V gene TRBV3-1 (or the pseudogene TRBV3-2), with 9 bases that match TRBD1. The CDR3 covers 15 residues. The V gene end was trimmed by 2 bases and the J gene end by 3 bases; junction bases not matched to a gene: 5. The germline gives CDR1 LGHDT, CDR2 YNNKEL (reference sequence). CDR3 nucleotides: TGTGCCAGCAGCCAACCACCGGGACAGGGCTACGAGCAGTACTTC. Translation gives CASSQPPGQGYEQYF.

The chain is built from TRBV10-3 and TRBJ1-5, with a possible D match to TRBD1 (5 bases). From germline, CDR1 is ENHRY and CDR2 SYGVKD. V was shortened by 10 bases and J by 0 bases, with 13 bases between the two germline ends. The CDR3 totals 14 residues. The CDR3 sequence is CATRDLYSNQPQHF. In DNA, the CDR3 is TGTGCCACCCGGGACCTATATAGCAATCAGCCCCAGCATTTT.

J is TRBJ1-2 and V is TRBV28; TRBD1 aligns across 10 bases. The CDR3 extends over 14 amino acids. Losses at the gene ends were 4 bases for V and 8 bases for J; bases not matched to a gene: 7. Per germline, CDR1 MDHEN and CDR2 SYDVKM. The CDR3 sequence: CASSSAGTGVGYTF. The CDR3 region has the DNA TGTGCCAGCAGTTCTGCCGGGACAGGGGTCGGCTACACCTTC.

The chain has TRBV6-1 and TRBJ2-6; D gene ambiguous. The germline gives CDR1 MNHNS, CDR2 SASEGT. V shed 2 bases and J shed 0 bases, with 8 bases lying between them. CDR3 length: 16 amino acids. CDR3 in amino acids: CASSENIASGANVLTF. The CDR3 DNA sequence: TGTGCCAGCAGTGAAAATATCGCCTCTGGGGCCAACGTCCTGACTTTC.

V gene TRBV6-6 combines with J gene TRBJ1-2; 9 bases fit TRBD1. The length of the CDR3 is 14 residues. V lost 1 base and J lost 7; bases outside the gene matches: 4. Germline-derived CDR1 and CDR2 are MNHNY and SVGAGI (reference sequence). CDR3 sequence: CASSYFGQGSGYTF. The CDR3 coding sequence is TGTGCCAGCAGTTACTTTGGACAGGGGAGTGGCTACACCTTC.

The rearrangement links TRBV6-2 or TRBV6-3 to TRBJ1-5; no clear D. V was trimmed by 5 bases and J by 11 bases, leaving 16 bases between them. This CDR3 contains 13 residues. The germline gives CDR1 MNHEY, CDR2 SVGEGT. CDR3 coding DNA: TGTGCCAGCAGTCCCGGGCAGGCGGGTTCCCAGCATTTT. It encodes CASSPGQAGSQHF.

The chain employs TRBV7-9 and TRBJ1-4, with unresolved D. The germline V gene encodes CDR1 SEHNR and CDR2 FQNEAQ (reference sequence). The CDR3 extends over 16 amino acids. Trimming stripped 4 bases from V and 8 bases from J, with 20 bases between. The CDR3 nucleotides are TGTGCCAGCAGCTCTGATAGTAAAGGGCGATGGGAAAAACTGTTTTTT. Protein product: CASSSDSKGRWEKLFF.